The rows below give T cell receptor beta chains drawn from one sample of a study of T cell clones after liver transplantation. The table came from immunoSEQ multiplex PCR; TCRdb's copy has only in-frame clones and leaves some out. The sample yields around 80,000 clones, 65% to 85% seen once. This specimen consisted of CD4+ T cells from blood, obtained 46 months after liver transplant. These receptors originate from a human patient who received a liver transplant. The graft donor may have contributed some T cells. Each CDR3 is given with its conserved first and last residue. A D gene is named only where the DNA matches it firmly.

>TRBD1|TRBJ2-2|TRBV7-3
CASSPGTVNTGELFF
>TRBD1|TRBJ1-4|TRBV6-1
CASSSGQGREKLFF
>TRBD2|TRBJ2-1|TRBV14
CASRGSGAYNEQFF
>TRBD2|TRBJ2-3|TRBV5-1
CASSLGSAGGDTQYF
>TRBD1|TRBJ2-3|TRBV2
CASNRDRSTDTQYF
>NA|TRBJ1-2|TRBV9
CASSVDDSYGYTF
>NA|TRBJ1-2|TRBV29-1
CSVEDPLGGGYTF
>NA|TRBJ2-5|TRBV28
CASRGFSGSETQYF
>NA|TRBJ1-4|TRBV5-1
CASSFTWLGEKLFF
>NA|TRBJ1-5|TRBV28
CASSLGQISNQPQHF
>NA|TRBJ2-5|TRBV28
CASSSPGRGETQYF
>NA|TRBJ2-7|TRBV13
CASSSTVLISYEQYF
>NA|TRBJ1-1|TRBV19
CAGSQMIGGNTEAFF
>NA|TRBJ1-1|TRBV10-3
CAISETDFGGENTEAFF
>NA|TRBJ1-5|TRBV25-1
CASSESPQESNQPQHF
>NA|TRBJ1-5|TRBV6-4
CASSGTPGQPQHF
>NA|TRBJ1-3|TRBV9
CASSLRPGPDPGNTIYF
>NA|TRBJ1-5|TRBV19
CASSKPGKDSNQPQHF
>TRBD1|TRBJ1-3|TRBV5-4
CASSLRGGRGLSGNTIYF
>TRBD2|TRBJ2-7|TRBV4-1
CASSGITSGAYEQYF
>NA|TRBJ2-1|TRBV18
CASLARTVNEQFF
>TRBD1|TRBJ1-2|TRBV6-1
CASSESQGDYGYTF
>NA|TRBJ2-7|TRBV5-8
CASSRSTQGTYEQYF